This T cell receptor beta chain was observed in a study of persistence of HIV-infected CD4 T cells. About the study: Blood samples, up to about 200 mL, came from multiple time points, except a couple of leukapheresis donors sampled once.

Nonspecific anti-CD3/anti-CD28 bead stimulation represents the broad CD4+ T cell repertoire. Sorting selected CD4+ T cells upregulating both CD40 ligand and CD69. Donors had CD4+ T cell counts above 400 cells/uL and were CMV-seropositive. A roughly 20-hour stimulation of CD8-depleted PBMCs used anti-CD28/CD49d costimulation, CD40-blocking antibody and enfuvirtide. Sequencing used immunoSEQ version 4 in survey mode. Produced via immunoSEQ multiplex PCR; TCRdb's table is partial and in-frame only. Here the sample spans 40,000 to 45,000 clones, about 89% being singletons. V was shortened by 2 bases and J by 2 bases, with 8 bases between the two germline ends. The CDR3 loop spans 14 amino acids. From germline, CDR1 is WSHSY and CDR2 SAAADI. Comments on this clone: The antigen remains unidentified.

Study conclusions and caveats: Degenerate expanded CDR3beta sequences were enriched among CMV- and Gag-responding cells.

The chain combines TRBV10-2 with TRBJ2-3; no reliable D call. This clonotype was sampled from an adult man with HIV who was CMV-seropositive. Sequences were derived from CD4+ T cells sorted from PBMCs after 18-hour stimulation, sampled from a patient who received antiretroviral therapy. CDR3 in amino acids: CASSETWATDTQYF. The CDR3 bases are TGCGCCAGCAGTGAGACGTGGGCCACAGATACGCAGTATTTT.